One and the same sample provided the 19 T cell receptor beta chains below, sequenced in a study of blood T cell repertoires in COVID-19. Clones were read by immunoSEQ multiplex PCR, and TCRdb kept only the in-frame ones, dropping some. Among some 52,000 clones listed, about nine tenths were seen once. The sequenced sample consisted of peripheral blood. The receptors shown here come from a man between 65 and 85 years old with acute or convalescent COVID-19.

The chain links TRBV6-6 to TRBJ1-2; 9 bases map to TRBD1. Germline V lookup: CDR1 MNHNY, CDR2 SVGAGI (reference sequence). This CDR3 spans 13 amino acids. With 7 bases clipped from V and 5 bases from J, the junction kept 5 bases outside the gene matches. For the CDR3, the DNA is TGTGCCAGCAACACAGGGGGCCGGTATGGCTACACCTTC. This translates into CASNTGGRYGYTF.

The rearrangement joins TRBV7-2 to TRBJ2-5, with a weak D call TRBD2 (6 bases). Germline V lookup: CDR1 SGHTA, CDR2 FQGNSA. V was pared by 7 bases and J by 0 bases, with 9 bases between. The CDR3 is made up of 13 amino acids. The CDR3 sequence: CASKGRHQETQYF. The CDR3 DNA follows: TGTGCCAGCAAGGGGAGGCACCAAGAGACCCAGTACTTC.

This rearrangement joins TRBV4-1 to TRBJ1-1, with no clear D. This CDR3 is built from 14 residues. The V gene lost 1 base and the J gene lost 5 bases, with 11 bases spanning the gap. Germline values: CDR1 MGHRA, CDR2 YSYEKL. CDR3 nucleotide sequence: TGCGCCAGCAGCCAAGTGCAAGGAGGGACTGAAGCTTTCTTT. Translated: CASSQVQGGTEAFF.

This chain connects TRBV7-9 to TRBJ2-2; 9 bases align to TRBD1. Germline V CDR1 and CDR2: SEHNR, FQNEAQ (reference sequence). V was clipped by 5 bases and J by 5 bases; unmatched bases: 9. The CDR3 is made up of 16 amino acids. CDR3 sequence: CASSTPGTGFTGELFF. The CDR3 DNA sequence: TGTGCCAGCAGCACCCCCGGGACAGGGTTTACCGGGGAGCTGTTTTTT.

This clone has only one observation. The chain combines TRBV2 with TRBJ2-5; D not certain. V lost 3 bases and J 4 bases, leaving 6 bases between the germline ends. Germline V CDR1 and CDR2: SNHLY, FYNNEI. The CDR3 has 12 amino acids. CDR3 nucleotides: TGTGCCAGCAGTGAGGCCATAGAGACCCAGTACTTC. Translation: CASSEAIETQYF.

V usage is TRBV29-1 and J usage is TRBJ2-3; the match to TRBD1 covers 10 bases. This CDR3 region has 14 residues. Germline CDR1 and CDR2: SQVTM and ANQGSEA. Trimming removed 7 bases from V and 3 bases from J; junction bases left unmatched: 7. CDR3 nucleotide sequence: TGCAGCGGCCGCCGGGACAGGGGTACAGATACGCAGTATTTT. Translation gives CSGRRDRGTDTQYF.

This sequence joins TRBV6-2 or TRBV6-3 and TRBJ1-1; possible D gene TRBD1, 5 bases. The V end lost 2 bases, the J end lost 4 bases, and 23 bases lay between the germline ends. Germline CDR1 reads MNHEY; CDR2 reads SVGEGT. The CDR3 extends over 18 amino acids. The CDR3 DNA reads as TGTGCCAGCAGTTACCCCCTTTCCACCTACAGGTTTAGCACTGAAGCTTTCTTT. Protein product: CASSYPLSTYRFSTEAFF.

The rearrangement joins TRBV7-6 to TRBJ2-5; D is perhaps TRBD2 (7 bases). Germline V gene sequence: CDR1 SGHVS, CDR2 FNYEAQ. This CDR3 has 15 amino acids. Trimming left V 1 base short and J 3 bases short, with 12 bases between. The CDR3: CASSLVGGAKETQYF. In nucleotides, the CDR3 is TGTGCCAGCAGCTTAGTGGGGGGGGCTAAAGAGACCCAGTACTTC.

The CDR3 region is CASSVATGDGELFF. In DNA, the CDR3 is TGTGCCAGCAGCGTAGCTACCGGGGACGGGGAGCTGTTTTTT. V is TRBV9 and J is TRBJ2-2, with D tentatively TRBD2 (5 bases). V was shortened by 0 bases and J by 7 bases, with 10 bases between the two germline ends. The CDR3 totals 14 residues. Germline V gene data show CDR1 as SGDLS and CDR2 as YYNGEE.

V is TRBV28 and J is TRBJ1-2; 7 bases are a match to TRBD1. Germline values: CDR1 MDHEN, CDR2 SYDVKM. CDR3 length: 14 residues. The junction had 8 bases not matched to a gene; V was cut back by 4 bases and J by 6 bases. CDR3 sequence: CASSSGGRLNGYTF. The CDR3 nucleotides are TGTGCCAGCAGTTCAGGGGGACGTCTTAATGGCTACACCTTC.

The V call is TRBV10-3, the J call TRBJ1-1; tentative D call: TRBD1 (5 bases). This CDR3 region has 15 residues. Deletions cut 3 bases from V and 0 bases from J, with 11 bases between. Per the germline V gene, CDR1 is ENHRY and CDR2 is SYGVKD. The CDR3 spells CAISDRTGVNTEAFF. DNA of the CDR3: TGTGCCATCAGTGACCGAACAGGCGTGAACACTGAAGCTTTCTTT.

CDR3 region: CATSRGAKGIYEQYF. CDR3 DNA: TGTGCCACCAGCAGAGGAGCAAAGGGGATCTACGAGCAGTACTTC. V gene TRBV15 combines with J gene TRBJ2-7; tentative D call: TRBD1 (5 bases). Germline V gives CDR1 LNHNV, CDR2 YYDKDF (reference sequence). This CDR3 is 15 amino acids long. V was shortened by 1 base and J by 3 bases, with 13 bases between the two germline ends.

This chain connects TRBV7-9 to TRBJ1-1, with D unclear. The V end lost 8 bases, the J end lost 11 bases, and 18 bases lay between the germline ends. The CDR3 length is 12 residues. Germline assignment: CDR1 SEHNR and CDR2 FQNEAQ (reference sequence). This chain's CDR3 is CASSPTRAGAFF. CDR3 coding DNA: TGTGCCAGCTCGCCGACGAGGGCGGGGGCTTTCTTT.

The chain has TRBV19 and TRBJ1-2; a weak D match, TRBD1 (6 bases). The CDR3 has 14 amino acids. The V gene lost 7 bases and the J gene lost 7 bases, with 19 bases spanning the gap. Germline-derived CDR1 and CDR2 are LNHDA and SQIVND (reference sequence). Here the CDR3 DNA reads TGTGCCAGTAAGGCGGGGGGCTCAGTTGGTGGCTACACCTTC. Its protein product is CASKAGGSVGGYTF.

The gene calls are TRBV4-1 and TRBJ2-5; the D is unclear. CDR3 length: 14 amino acids. The germline gives CDR1 MGHRA, CDR2 YSYEKL. Trimming took 0 bases from V and 9 from J, leaving 14 bases between them. The CDR3 DNA reads TGCGCCAGCAGCCAAGAAATCCTTATCCGGGCCCAGTACTTC. Amino acids: CASSQEILIRAQYF.

The chain uses TRBV4-1 and TRBJ1-1; 9 nucleotides line up with TRBD1. Germline V gene lookup returns CDR1 MGHRA and CDR2 YSYEKL. The CDR3 runs 15 residues. J gave up 1 base and V 3 bases, and 3 bases lay outside the gene matches. CDR3 sequence: CASSQGQGGNTEAFF. CDR3 nucleotide sequence: TGCGCCAGCAGCCAGGGACAGGGCGGGAACACTGAAGCTTTCTTT.

The chain uses TRBV19 and TRBJ1-5; the D gene is possibly TRBD1 (5 bases). This CDR3 contains 13 residues. Trimming pared 3 bases from V and 6 bases from J, leaving 9 bases between. The germline V gene has CDR1 LNHDA and CDR2 SQIVND (reference sequence). The CDR3 DNA sequence: TGTGCCAGTAGTATTGGGGGGACTCAGCCCCAGCATTTT. Translated, it gives CASSIGGTQPQHF. Based on the CDR3 plus reference TRBV19 and TRBJ1-5, the full variable domain is DGGITQSPKYLFRKEGQNVTLSCEQNLNHDAMYWYRQDPGQGLRLIYYSQIVNDFQKGDIAEGYSVSREKKESFPLTVTSAQKNPTAFYLCASSIGGTQPQHFGDGTRLSIL.

The chain combines TRBV11-2 with TRBJ1-5; D call uncertain. The CDR3 is made up of 13 amino acids. V was shortened by 3 bases and J by 2 bases, with 5 bases between the two germline ends. In germline, CDR1 is SGHAT, CDR2 FQNNGV. CDR3 sequence (DNA): TGTGCCAGCAGCTTCCAGGGCAATCAGCCCCAGCATTTT. Amino acid sequence: CASSFQGNQPQHF.

This sequence joins TRBV19 and TRBJ2-7, with 8 bases identical to TRBD1. Germline CDR1 reads LNHDA; CDR2 reads SQIVND (reference sequence). The V segment lost 7 bases and the J segment 3 bases; nucleotides outside the gene matches: 11. CDR3 size: 15 residues. CDR3 region: CASNPTQGAGYEQYF. CDR3 nucleotides: TGTGCCAGTAACCCGACCCAGGGGGCGGGCTACGAGCAGTACTTC.